Below, 24 T cell receptor beta chains from the same sample are listed, as sequenced in a study of control samples from healthy donors and cancer patients. The method was immunoSEQ multiplex PCR; TCRdb's version includes in-frame clones alone and lacks a portion of them. The sample carries 100,000 to 150,000 clones, roughly 92% recorded once. Sequences were obtained from blood. The receptors were sampled from a man aged 18 to 29 in good health.

V gene TRBV7-5 combines with J gene TRBJ2-2. TRBV7-5 is described as a pseudogene. This CDR3 is 18 amino acids long. CDR3 sequence: CVRSFLDWGDRNTGELFF. The DNA for the CDR3 is TGTGTCAGAAGCTTCCTGGACTGGGGCGATCGGAACACCGGGGAGCTGTTTTTT.

The V gene is TRBV6-6, the J gene TRBJ1-5; D might be TRBD1 (5 bases). The CDR3 has 13 amino acids. Germline assignment: CDR1 MNHNY and CDR2 SVGAGI (reference sequence). V was clipped by 7 bases and J by 5 bases, with 12 bases between them. CDR3 coding DNA: TGTGCCAGCACGGGCAGGGATCATCAGCCCCAGCATTTT. This translates into CASTGRDHQPQHF.

The chain uses TRBV5-5 and TRBJ1-1, with no clear D. The V end lost 3 bases, the J end lost 4 bases, and 13 bases lay between the germline ends. The CDR3 has 14 amino acids. In germline, CDR1 is SGHKS, CDR2 YYEKEE (reference sequence). This chain's CDR3 is CASSSGGWRTEAFF. The CDR3, as DNA: TGTGCCAGCAGCTCAGGCGGGTGGCGCACTGAAGCTTTCTTT.

Remarks on this clone: This sample includes further DNA sequences coding for the same CDR3. The chain employs TRBV5-1 and TRBJ2-3; 9 bases are shared with TRBD2. This CDR3 comprises 16 residues. V lost 0 bases to trimming and J lost 6 bases; unmatched junction nucleotides: 8. The germline CDR1 and CDR2 sequences are SGHRS and YFSETQ. The CDR3 nucleotides are TGCGCCAGCAGCTTGGGGGCGGGGGGGACCCGGGATACGCAGTATTTT. Translating gives CASSLGAGGTRDTQYF.

This chain uses TRBV7-2 with TRBJ2-2; unclear D gene. CDR1 and CDR2 from the germline V gene are SGHTA and FQGNSA. Trimming pared 3 bases from V and 0 bases from J, leaving 11 bases between. The CDR3 extends over 16 amino acids. CDR3 nucleotides: TGTGCCAGCAGCTTCTGGTCTGGGTCGAACACCGGGGAGCTGTTTTTT. Translation: CASSFWSGSNTGELFF.

This chain uses TRBV28 with TRBJ1-5, with D possibly matching TRBD1 (5 bases). The CDR3 runs to 18 residues. The V gene's germline CDR1 is MDHEN and CDR2 SYDVKM. V lost 3 bases and J 6 bases, leaving 24 bases between the germline ends. CDR3 sequence: CASSLKDTGFVSSQPQHF. The CDR3 coding sequence is TGTGCCAGCAGTTTGAAGGACACCGGATTTGTGTCTAGTCAGCCCCAGCATTTT.

The J gene is TRBJ2-3, the V gene TRBV23-1, with 9 bases matching TRBD1. TRBV23-1 is noted as an ORF with a role that remains uncertain. J gave up 0 bases and V 0 bases, and 19 bases lay outside the gene matches. The CDR3 spans 22 residues. CDR3 region: CASSQSGKRDRAREASTDTQYF. CDR3 DNA sequence: TGCGCCAGCAGTCAATCGGGCAAAAGGGACAGGGCTCGAGAAGCTAGCACAGATACGCAGTATTTT.

The chain couples TRBV2 to TRBJ2-7, with 10 bases fitting TRBD1. The CDR3 length is 16 residues. Germline assignment: CDR1 SNHLY and CDR2 FYNNEI. The V gene end was trimmed by 9 bases and the J gene end by 4 bases; junction bases not matched to a gene: 15. The CDR3 loop is CASDSGQGHRAYEQYF. CDR3 bases: TGTGCCAGTGACTCGGGACAGGGGCATCGGGCATACGAGCAGTACTTC. Full variable domain (missing parts from reference TRBV2 and TRBJ2-7): EPEVTQTPSHQVTQMGQEVILRCVPISNHLYFYWYRQILGQKVEFLVSFYNNEISEKSEIFDDQFSVERPDGSNFTLKIRSTKLEDSAMYFCASDSGQGHRAYEQYFGPGTRLTVT.

The V and J genes are TRBV19 and TRBJ2-3; 12 bases fit TRBD2. The CDR3 is 16 amino acids. CDR1 and CDR2 from the germline V gene are LNHDA and SQIVND (reference sequence). V dropped 7 bases and J dropped 1; count of bases not matched to a gene: 6. In DNA, the CDR3 is TGTGCCAGTACTAGCGGGGGGGCAATAGGCACAGATACGCAGTATTTT. It specifies CASTSGGAIGTDTQYF.

The chain joins TRBV7-9 to TRBJ1-6, with D tentatively TRBD1 (5 bases). This CDR3 has 14 amino acids. Per the germline V gene, CDR1 is SEHNR and CDR2 is FQNEAQ (reference sequence). The V end was cut by 3 bases, the J end by 8 bases, with 11 bases between. The CDR3, as DNA: TGTGCCAGCAGCTTCCAGGGAGGCGATTCACCCCTCCACTTT. This sequence encodes CASSFQGGDSPLHF.

The rearrangement joins TRBV4-1 to TRBJ2-2; TRBD2 matches at 13 bases. CDR1 and CDR2 (germline): MGHRA, YSYEKL. Trimming at V came to 4 bases and at J to 3 bases, leaving 5 bases not matched to a gene. The CDR3 runs 17 residues. Here the CDR3 DNA reads TGCGCCAGCAGCCCGCGGACTAGCGGGGGTCACACCGGGGAGCTGTTTTTT. Its protein is CASSPRTSGGHTGELFF.

The sample holds one count of this clone. V usage is TRBV19 and J usage is TRBJ2-1; possible D gene TRBD2, 5 bases. This CDR3 comprises 16 residues. The V gene's germline CDR1 is LNHDA and CDR2 SQIVND (reference sequence). V was trimmed by 5 bases and J by 5 bases, leaving 19 bases between them. CDR3 sequence: CASSPPQGGLHNEQFF. DNA of the CDR3: TGTGCCAGTAGTCCTCCTCAAGGAGGCCTTCACAATGAGCAGTTCTTC.

This chain links TRBV18 with TRBJ1-6; tentatively, D is TRBD1 (6 bases). Trimming removed 4 bases from V and 7 bases from J, with 17 bases in between. Germline-derived CDR1 and CDR2 are KGHSH and LQKENI. The CDR3 runs to 16 residues. CDR3 bases: TGTGCCAGCTCACACAACCTTCTTACAGGGAATTCACCCCTCCACTTT. Amino acids: CASSHNLLTGNSPLHF.

The V and J genes are TRBV29-1 and TRBJ1-2; D is uncertain. Germline loops: CDR1 SQVTM, CDR2 ANQGSEA. V was shortened by 1 base and J by 7 bases, with 10 bases between the two germline ends. This CDR3 has 12 residues. The CDR3 is CSVEVPFFGYTF. As DNA, the CDR3 is TGCAGCGTTGAAGTACCTTTCTTTGGCTACACCTTC.

V is TRBV21-1 and J is TRBJ2-3. TRBV21-1 is given as a pseudogene. The CDR3 totals 14 residues. CDR3: CASIPRGVADTQYF. The CDR3 nucleotides read TGTGCCAGCATCCCTAGGGGGGTCGCAGATACGCAGTATTTT.

The genes are TRBV21-1 and TRBJ2-7. TRBV21-1 constitutes a pseudogene. CDR3 length: 16 residues. In DNA, the CDR3 is TGTGCCAGCAGCATACTACGGACGCCGCTCTCCTACGAGCAGTACTTC. Its protein is CASSILRTPLSYEQYF.

This rearrangement joins TRBV4-1 to TRBJ1-5, with D unclear. V was cut by 1 base and J by 0 bases, with 10 bases left in between. CDR1 and CDR2 (germline): MGHRA, YSYEKL. The CDR3 totals 16 residues. The CDR3 nucleotides are TGCGCCAGCAGCCAAGTTCCCCTTAGTAGCAATCAGCCCCAGCATTTT. Its translation is CASSQVPLSSNQPQHF.

The chain joins TRBV12-3 or TRBV12-4 to TRBJ1-2, with D uncertain. CDR3 length: 11 amino acids. Deletions cut 5 bases from V and 2 bases from J, with 3 bases between. The CDR3 spells CASSRNYGYTF. The CDR3 DNA reads as TGTGCCAGCAGTCGGAACTATGGCTACACCTTC.

The rearrangement uses TRBV30 and TRBJ2-2; D is possibly TRBD1 (6 bases). Trimming removed 0 bases from V and 3 bases from J, with 11 bases in between. The CDR3 runs 15 residues. Germline CDR1 reads GTSNPN; CDR2 reads SVGIG (reference sequence). CDR3 in amino acids: CAWSVGQLDTGELFF. The CDR3 coding sequence is TGTGCCTGGAGTGTTGGACAGCTAGACACCGGGGAGCTGTTTTTT.

The DNA of the CDR3 is TGTGCCAGCAGCTTAGGCGAAGGGGCCGTCTTTCAAAACATTCAGTACTTC. This sequence encodes CASSLGEGAVFQNIQYF. The V gene is TRBV13, the J gene TRBJ2-4; D is possibly TRBD1 (5 bases). Germline lookup yields CDR1 PRHDT and CDR2 FYEKMQ (reference sequence). Between the trimmed V and J ends, which lost 0 bases and 5 bases, there was a span of 17 bases. The CDR3 sequence is 17 residues long.

The chain is built from TRBV6-5 and TRBJ1-1, with 9 bases matching TRBD1. The CDR3 has 15 residues. Germline CDR1 is MNHEY and CDR2 is SVGAGI. V lost 6 bases to trimming and J lost 5 bases; unmatched junction nucleotides: 10. In nucleotides, the CDR3 is TGTGCCAGCAGCCCCGCCGGGACAGGGTATACTGAAGCTTTCTTT. Residues: CASSPAGTGYTEAFF.

This chain links TRBV29-1 with TRBJ1-2, with D possibly matching TRBD1 (6 bases). The germline V and J ends were trimmed by 0 bases and 3 bases, with 11 bases remaining between them. Per germline, CDR1 SQVTM and CDR2 ANQGSEA. CDR3 length equals 14 residues. The CDR3 region has the DNA TGCAGCGTTGAAGAGGTGGGGGCGGACTATGGCTACACCTTC. This translates into CSVEEVGADYGYTF.

The chain recombines TRBV2 with TRBJ1-3; D uncertain. Deletions cut 5 bases from V and 4 bases from J, with 12 bases between. Germline CDR1 and CDR2: SNHLY and FYNNEI. The CDR3 sequence is 14 residues long. The CDR3 spells CASSPSVGGNTIYF. DNA of the CDR3: TGTGCCAGCAGTCCGTCGGTGGGAGGAAACACCATATATTTT.

This clone was recorded once. V gene TRBV9 combines with J gene TRBJ2-5, with D perhaps given as TRBD1 or TRBD2 (6 bases each). The CDR3 sequence is 14 residues long. The ends were cut back, 1 base at V and 2 bases at J, with 9 bases in the middle. Germline V gene data show CDR1 as SGDLS and CDR2 as YYNGEE. As DNA, the CDR3 is TGTGCCAGCAGCGTACGGGGGCAACAAGAGACCCAGTACTTC. Protein product: CASSVRGQQETQYF.